The 24 T cell receptor beta chains below come from one sample, sequenced in a study of blood T cell repertoires in COVID-19. Method: immunoSEQ multiplex PCR; TCRdb's copy keeps in-frame clones and lacks some. There are about 120,000 clones in the sample; about four fifths occur only once, and 37% lies in the top ten. The sample taken for sequencing was peripheral blood. The receptors shown here come from a man aged 35 to 55 with active or convalescent COVID-19.

This sequence joins TRBV11-2 and TRBJ2-7; 9 positions agree with TRBD1. The CDR3 runs to 15 residues. V was pared by 5 bases and J by 6 bases, with 11 bases of the junction left unmatched. CDR1 is SGHAT and CDR2 is FQNNGV in the germline V gene. The CDR3 here is CASSPDPGQGTEQYF. The DNA for the CDR3 is TGTGCCAGCAGCCCCGATCCGGGACAGGGAACCGAGCAGTACTTC.

V and J are TRBV21-1 and TRBJ2-7; whether TRBD1, the table's D call, matches the DNA was not checked. TRBV21-1 is annotated as a pseudogene. There are 14 residues in the CDR3. CDR3 nucleotides: TGTGCCAGCATCTTACAGGAGACAACCTACGAGCAGTACTTC. Encoded protein: CASILQETTYEQYF.

This clone was picked up one time. This chain links TRBV13 with TRBJ2-3; TRBD2 agrees at 13 bases. V gave up 5 bases and J gave up 0 bases; unmatched junction bases: 5. The CDR3 runs to 17 residues. CDR1 is PRHDT and CDR2 is FYEKMQ in the germline V gene (reference sequence). CDR3 bases: TGTGCCAGCAGCAGGACTAGCGGGGGCTTCAGCACAGATACGCAGTATTTT. Translated: CASSRTSGGFSTDTQYF.

This clone was detected only a few times. V and J are TRBV9 and TRBJ2-3, with TRBD2 identical over 9 bases. CDR1 SGDLS and CDR2 YYNGEE come from the germline V gene. The CDR3 contains 15 residues. Germline trimming cut 4 bases from V and 2 bases from J; bases unmatched to any gene: 5. The CDR3 loop reads CASSSSGRLTDTQYF. The CDR3 bases are TGTGCCAGCAGCTCAAGCGGGAGGCTCACAGATACGCAGTATTTT.

This clone was detected once. The chain links TRBV2 to TRBJ2-3; no firm D call. CDR3 length: 14 residues. Between the trimmed V and J ends, which lost 3 bases and 2 bases, there was a span of 9 bases. Germline V gene sequence: CDR1 SNHLY, CDR2 FYNNEI. CDR3 in amino acids: CASSEGRPTDTQYF. The CDR3 bases are TGTGCCAGCAGTGAGGGCAGACCCACAGATACGCAGTATTTT.

J is TRBJ1-1 and V is TRBV12-3 or TRBV12-4; D is uncertain. This CDR3 is 13 amino acids long. V was clipped by 4 bases and J by 4 bases, with 10 bases between them. This CDR3 reads CASSYFPVTEAFF. In DNA form, the CDR3 reads TGTGCCAGCAGTTATTTTCCGGTCACTGAAGCTTTCTTT.

This clone appeared once. The chain employs TRBV27 and TRBJ1-1, with D tentatively TRBD1 (6 bases). The CDR3 sequence is 15 residues long. From germline, CDR1 is MNHEY and CDR2 SMNVEV (reference sequence). Between the trimmed V and J ends, which lost 4 bases and 0 bases, there was a span of 12 bases. The CDR3 nucleotides are TGTGCCAGCAGTTCCAGACAGGATATGAACACTGAAGCTTTCTTT. Translated, it gives CASSSRQDMNTEAFF.

The V and J genes are TRBV4-1 and TRBJ1-1; no clear D. Germline V lookup: CDR1 MGHRA, CDR2 YSYEKL. The CDR3 loop spans 14 amino acids. V was pared by 1 base and J by 2 bases, with 8 bases between. CDR3 sequence reads: CASSQVGENTEAFF. CDR3 in DNA: TGCGCCAGCAGCCAAGTGGGAGAAAACACTGAAGCTTTCTTT.

This clone was counted between two and nine times. The chain has TRBV30 and TRBJ1-2; D is possibly TRBD1 (6 bases). The V end was cut by 2 bases, the J end by 8 bases, with 9 bases between. The CDR3 is made up of 11 amino acids. In germline, CDR1 is GTSNPN, CDR2 SVGIG (reference sequence). The DNA for the CDR3 is TGTGCCTGGAGTAAGGGGGTCGGCTACACCTTC. Translating gives CAWSKGVGYTF.

The chain is built from TRBV7-9 and TRBJ2-3, with 13 bases identical to TRBD2. Germline lookup yields CDR1 SEHNR and CDR2 FQNEAQ (reference sequence). V was clipped by 5 bases and J by 5 bases; unmatched bases: 10. CDR3 length: 17 residues. This chain's CDR3 is CASSQTGTSGIGDTQYF. The CDR3 coding sequence is TGTGCCAGCAGCCAAACCGGGACTAGCGGGATTGGAGATACGCAGTATTTT.

V usage is TRBV4-1 and J usage is TRBJ2-6, with TRBD2 matching 12 bases. Per germline, CDR1 MGHRA and CDR2 YSYEKL. The CDR3 consists of 17 residues. V lost 1 base and J lost 4; bases outside the gene matches: 2. In DNA form, the CDR3 reads TGCGCCAGCAGCCAAGCCGGGACTAGCGGGGGGGCCAACGTCCTGACTTTC. Its protein product is CASSQAGTSGGANVLTF.

V is TRBV6-5 and J is TRBJ2-1; D might be TRBD1 (6 bases). CDR1 MNHEY and CDR2 SVGAGI come from the germline V gene. Between the trimmed V and J ends, which lost 6 bases and 8 bases, there was a span of 20 bases. The CDR3 runs to 15 residues. CDR3 in amino acids: CASRELGQYFDEQFF. In nucleotides, the CDR3 is TGTGCCAGCAGGGAGCTCGGACAGTACTTCGATGAGCAGTTCTTC.

This clone was seen once. The genes are TRBV18 and TRBJ1-5; D is possibly TRBD1 (5 bases). In germline, CDR1 is KGHSH, CDR2 LQKENI. The CDR3 has 15 residues. V was trimmed by 3 bases and J by 5 bases, leaving 14 bases between them. CDR3 DNA: TGTGCCAGCTCACCCGGGGGGGGAACGGATCAGCCCCAGCATTTT. Its protein product is CASSPGGGTDQPQHF.

This chain connects TRBV7-9 to TRBJ1-6; TRBD1 is a possible D gene (6 bases). The germline V gene encodes CDR1 SEHNR and CDR2 FQNEAQ (reference sequence). CDR3 size: 18 residues. Between the trimmed V and J ends, which lost 2 bases and 0 bases, there was a span of 14 bases. The chain's CDR3 is CASSLNLGQSSYNSPLHF. The CDR3 DNA is TGTGCCAGCAGCTTAAATCTAGGACAGAGCTCCTATAATTCACCCCTCCACTTT. Together with reference TRBV7-9 and TRBJ1-6, the CDR3 gives the full variable domain: DTGVSQNPRHKITKRGQNVTFRCDPISEHNRLYWYRQTLGQGPEFLTYFQNEAQLEKSRLLSDRFSAERPKGSFSTLEIQRTEQGDSAMYLCASSLNLGQSSYNSPLHFGNGTRLTVT.

This clone has only one observation. This sequence joins TRBV19 and TRBJ2-3; TRBD2 might be the D (6 bases). The germline V gene has CDR1 LNHDA and CDR2 SQIVND (reference sequence). The germline V and J ends were trimmed by 4 bases and 4 bases, with 24 bases remaining between them. The CDR3 runs 18 residues. The CDR3 DNA reads as TGTGCCAGTAGTACCTTTCGGGAGTGGGGCGCAGACGCAGATACGCAGTATTTT. Its translation: CASSTFREWGADADTQYF.

Turning to this clone: A single base separates this from a much larger clone, so it may be a read error. This sequence joins TRBV3-1 (or the pseudogene TRBV3-2) and TRBJ1-6; D is undetermined. This CDR3 region has 14 residues. CDR1 is LGHDT, CDR2 YNNKEL, per germline (reference sequence). Trimming pared 1 base from V and 4 bases from J, leaving 5 bases between. Here the CDR3 reads CASSQGRYNSPLHF. CDR3 DNA sequence: TGTGCCAGCAGCCAAGGCCGGTATAATTCACCCCTCCACTTT.

The gene calls are TRBV27 and TRBJ1-6, with TRBD1 identical over 10 bases. The V gene end was trimmed by 2 bases and the J gene end by 9 bases; junction bases not matched to a gene: 4. The CDR3 covers 15 residues. CDR1 is MNHEY and CDR2 is SMNVEV in the germline V gene (reference sequence). The CDR3 loop reads CASSLLGTGASPLHF. In DNA, the CDR3 is TGTGCCAGCAGTTTACTCGGGACAGGGGCTTCACCCCTCCACTTT.

CDR3: CAWSVRLAGGELFF. CDR3 coding DNA: TGTGCCTGGAGTGTACGACTAGCGGGAGGGGAGCTGTTTTTT. V and J are TRBV30 and TRBJ2-2, with TRBD2 matching over 11 bases. Germline V gene sequence: CDR1 GTSNPN, CDR2 SVGIG (reference sequence). The CDR3 is 14 amino acids. The V gene end was trimmed by 0 bases and the J gene end by 8 bases; junction bases not matched to a gene: 2.

The chain joins TRBV5-1 to TRBJ2-3; TRBD2 agrees at 7 bases. CDR3 length: 14 amino acids. J was trimmed by 2 bases and V by 6 bases; bases with no gene match: 6. The V gene's germline CDR1 is SGHRS and CDR2 YFSETQ. CDR3 sequence: CASNSGTNTDTQYF. The CDR3 DNA reads as TGCGCCAGCAACTCCGGGACTAACACAGATACGCAGTATTTT.

This chain connects TRBV5-1 to TRBJ2-1, with TRBD2 identical over 10 bases. This CDR3 is built from 16 residues. The V gene end was trimmed by 1 base and the J gene end by 2 bases; junction bases not matched to a gene: 3. The germline gives CDR1 SGHRS, CDR2 YFSETQ. The CDR3, as DNA: TGCGCCAGCAGCTTGACTAGCGGGAACCCCTACAATGAGCAGTTCTTC. Protein product: CASSLTSGNPYNEQFF.

V and J are TRBV28 and TRBJ1-1; tentative D call: TRBD1 (6 bases). Between the trimmed V and J ends, which lost 5 bases and 0 bases, there was a span of 7 bases. From germline, CDR1 is MDHEN and CDR2 SYDVKM. The CDR3 consists of 13 residues. The CDR3 here is CASSGQMNTEAFF. The CDR3 DNA reads TGTGCCAGCAGTGGACAGATGAACACTGAAGCTTTCTTT.

The chain uses TRBV10-3 and TRBJ1-2, with D unresolved. The ends were cut back, 8 bases at V and 8 bases at J, with 9 bases in the middle. The CDR3 is 10 amino acids. Germline assignment: CDR1 ENHRY and CDR2 SYGVKD. The CDR3 is CAIRSGGYTF. As DNA, the CDR3 is TGTGCCATCCGTTCCGGGGGCTACACCTTC.

This chain links TRBV5-1 with TRBJ1-2, with 8 positions matching TRBD1. The germline V gene has CDR1 SGHRS and CDR2 YFSETQ. The CDR3 length is 15 residues. J lost 3 bases, V lost 0 bases, and 4 bases had no gene match. The CDR3, as DNA: TGCGCCAGCAGCTTGGCGGTGGACAGGGACTATGGCTACACCTTC. Protein product: CASSLAVDRDYGYTF.

This chain connects TRBV7-9 to TRBJ2-7; D perhaps matches TRBD2 (5 bases). The CDR3 is 13 residues long. CDR1 is SEHNR, CDR2 FQNEAQ, per germline (reference sequence). Trimming left V 6 bases short and J 3 bases short, with 12 bases between. The CDR3 region is CASRGDTYYEQYF. The DNA of the CDR3 is TGTGCCAGCAGGGGAGACACCTACTACGAGCAGTACTTC.